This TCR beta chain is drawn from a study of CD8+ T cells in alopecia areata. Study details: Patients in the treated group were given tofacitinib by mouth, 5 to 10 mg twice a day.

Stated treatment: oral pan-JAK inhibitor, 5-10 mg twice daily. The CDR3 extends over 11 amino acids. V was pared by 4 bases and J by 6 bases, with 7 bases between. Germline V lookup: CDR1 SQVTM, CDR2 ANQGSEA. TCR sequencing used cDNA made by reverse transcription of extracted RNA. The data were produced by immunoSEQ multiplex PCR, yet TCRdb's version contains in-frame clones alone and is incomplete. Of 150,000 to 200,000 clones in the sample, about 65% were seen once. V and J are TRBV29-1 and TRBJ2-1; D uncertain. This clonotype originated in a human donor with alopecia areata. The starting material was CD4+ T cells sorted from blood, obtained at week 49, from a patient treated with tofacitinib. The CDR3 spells CSVGRLNEQFF. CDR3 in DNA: TGCAGCGTTGGCCGCCTCAATGAGCAGTTCTTC.